One TCR beta chain is described in this entry. Sequencing used immunoSEQ multiplex PCR; TCRdb keeps in-frame clones, though not all of them. The table has about 420,000 clones, around nine tenths seen once. This sample was included in a study of blood T cell repertoires in COVID-19. About the research overall: In each case, the material was cDNA or gDNA derived from T cells, B-cell-depleted T cells, or PBMCs.

This CDR3 is 12 amino acids long. From germline, CDR1 is LNHDA and CDR2 SQIVND (reference sequence). The receptor's source is a man between 18 and 29 years old with COVID-19, enrolled during active disease. The rearrangement joins TRBV19 to TRBJ2-1; 12 nucleotides line up with TRBD2. Sequenced material: peripheral blood. The CDR3 region has the DNA TGTGCTACTAGCGGGAGGTGGGGTGAGCAGTTCTTC. The encoded protein is CATSGRWGEQFF.